The following is a TCR beta chain sequence with its context. The data originate from a study of T cell changes during pregnancy in multiple sclerosis. V was trimmed by 0 bases and J by 6 bases, leaving 15 bases between them. CDR3 size: 16 residues. Germline values: CDR1 ENHRY, CDR2 SYGVKD. Repertoires were generated with immunoSEQ multiplex PCR, while TCRdb's copy carries only in-frame clones and drops some. The sample records 40,000 to 55,000 clones, around 89% being singletons. The sequencing here drew on CD4+ T cells from peripheral blood mononuclear cells, taken after pregnancy. The sequence derives from a female donor with multiple sclerosis, enrolled in a pregnancy study. J is TRBJ2-4 and V is TRBV10-3, with D perhaps matching TRBD1 (7 bases). The DNA for the CDR3 is TGTGCCATCAGTGAGTCGTCCGGGGGACAGTCAAACATTCAGTACTTC. Translated: CAISESSGGQSNIQYF.